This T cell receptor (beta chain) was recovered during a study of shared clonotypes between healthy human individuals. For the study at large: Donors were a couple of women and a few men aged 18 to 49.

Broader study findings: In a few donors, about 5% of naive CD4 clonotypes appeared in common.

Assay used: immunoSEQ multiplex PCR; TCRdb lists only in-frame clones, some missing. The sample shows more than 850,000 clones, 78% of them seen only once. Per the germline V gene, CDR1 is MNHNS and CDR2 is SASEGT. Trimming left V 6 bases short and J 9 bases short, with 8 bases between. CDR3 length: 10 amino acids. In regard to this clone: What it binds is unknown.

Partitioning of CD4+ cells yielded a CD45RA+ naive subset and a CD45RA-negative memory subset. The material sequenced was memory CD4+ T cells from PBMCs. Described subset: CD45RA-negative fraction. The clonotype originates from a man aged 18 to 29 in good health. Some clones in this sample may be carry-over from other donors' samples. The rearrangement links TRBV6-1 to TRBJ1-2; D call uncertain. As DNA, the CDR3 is TGTGCCAGCAGCGCCCTTCGCTACACCTTC. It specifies CASSALRYTF.